The source of this T cell receptor beta chain is a study of cytomegalovirus exposure and HLA in healthy donors. This PCR relied on a set of 60 Vbeta primers and 13 Jbeta primers. TCRdb's table, derived via immunoSEQ multiplex PCR, lists solely in-frame clones and lacks some. Among over 110,000 clones, under 90% were seen once, and the ten largest hold approximately 4.1%. About this clone itself: Antigen specificity is unknown.

Study-wide findings and caveats: Within the data, a cluster of highly shared sequence variants was likely a sequencing artifact. In a later analysis, at a false discovery rate of 0.05, some 15,000 TCR beta sequences were associated with HLA alleles. The study reported that TCR beta sequences accurately predicted HLA-A and HLA-B alleles in most subjects. Researchers counted roughly 150 TCR beta chains as cytomegalovirus-associated.

Germline V gene sequence: CDR1 GTSNPN, CDR2 SVGIG (reference sequence). CDR3 length equals 13 residues. V gave up 3 bases and J gave up 8 bases; unmatched junction bases: 9. V gene TRBV30 combines with J gene TRBJ1-2, with 7 nucleotides matching TRBD1. The receptor was isolated from a man aged 40-49 years in good health and CMV-seronegative. Specimen: PBMCs. The DNA of the CDR3 is TGTGCCTGGAGCCCGACAGGGAAAGACGGCTACACCTTC. Protein product: CAWSPTGKDGYTF.